The rows below give T cell receptor beta chains drawn from one sample of a study of CD8 T cells in ankylosing spondylitis. MiXCR, run by TCRdb on the 5' RACE reads, gives a single entry per CDR3 protein. The sample includes 69,000 or so distinct CDR3 sequences, less than 6% of them seen just once. What was sequenced was blood, either unsorted or a sorted T cell fraction (not recorded which). These receptors all come from a male donor with ankylosing spondylitis or in good health (not recorded which). Each CDR3 is given with its conserved first and last residue. A D gene is named only where the DNA matches it firmly. Clone size is stated in some rows and not others, as once, few, many or a class when expanded.

>TRBD1|many|TRBJ1-6|TRBV18
CASSPLTGGDNSPLHF
TGTGCCAGCTCACCGTTGACAGGGGGTGATAATTCACCCCTCCACTTT
>NA|many|TRBJ2-5|TRBV24-1
CATSDGLWTQYF
TGTGCCACCAGTGATGGGCTCTGGACCCAGTACTTC
>NA|many|TRBJ2-3|TRBV20-1
CSARLDTQYF
TGCAGTGCCCGCCTAGATACGCAGTATTTT
>NA|many|TRBJ2-1|TRBV30
CAWQTRTRYNEQFF
TGTGCCTGGCAAACGCGTACCAGATACAATGAGCAGTTCTTC
>TRBD2|many|TRBJ2-3|TRBV7-3
CASSPGLAGTTDTQYF
TGTGCCAGCAGCCCCGGACTAGCGGGGACCACAGATACGCAGTATTTT
>TRBD1|many|TRBJ2-7|TRBV12-3/TRBV12-4
CASSLGPGQGSFEQYF
TGTGCCAGCAGCCTAGGTCCGGGACAGGGCTCTTTCGAGCAGTACTTC
>TRBD2|many|TRBJ2-3|TRBV20-1
CSAQGLSHTDTQYF
TGCAGTGCTCAGGGACTATCCCACACAGATACGCAGTATTTT
>TRBD2|many|TRBJ2-2|TRBV9
CASSVGGGSTGELFF
TGTGCCAGCAGCGTTGGGGGGGGGAGCACCGGGGAGCTGTTTTTT
>TRBD1|many|TRBJ2-2|TRBV19
CASTETGGLAGELFF
TGTGCCAGTACCGAGACAGGGGGATTGGCCGGGGAGCTGTTTTTT
>NA|many|TRBJ2-7|TRBV30
CAWSWVGAEQYF
TGTGCCTGGAGTTGGGTGGGAGCCGAGCAGTACTTC
>NA|many|TRBJ2-3|TRBV20-1
CSARDGGSTQYF
TGCAGTGCTAGAGATGGGGGCAGTACGCAGTATTTT
>NA|many|TRBJ2-7|TRBV20-1
CSARDSGRGPYEQYF
TGCAGTGCTAGAGATTCCGGGAGGGGGCCCTACGAGCAGTACTTC
>NA|many|TRBJ2-1|TRBV11-2
CASSPADSYNEQFF
TGTGCCAGCAGCCCAGCGGACAGTTACAATGAGCAGTTCTTC
>NA|many|TRBJ2-7|TRBV20-1
CSASSPPRYEQYF
TGCAGTGCTAGTTCGCCTCCCCGCTACGAGCAGTACTTC
>NA|many|TRBJ2-7|TRBV21-1
CASSDPRWEQYF
TGTGCCAGCAGCGACCCCCGTTGGGAGCAGTACTTC
>TRBD2|many|TRBJ2-5|TRBV20-1
CSARDALAGGIKQEYQETQYF
TGCAGTGCTAGAGATGCACTAGCGGGGGGGATTAAACAGGAATACCAAGAGACCCAGTACTTC
>NA|many|TRBJ2-5|TRBV2
CASSPWTSQETQYF
TGTGCCAGCAGCCCGTGGACATCTCAAGAGACCCAGTACTTC
>TRBD1|many|TRBJ2-5|TRBV4-2
CASSQRQGYQETQYF
TGTGCCAGCAGCCAAAGACAGGGGTACCAAGAGACCCAGTACTTC
>TRBD2|many|TRBJ2-1|TRBV7-7
CASSLDSGGSNEQFF
TGTGCTAGCAGCTTAGATAGCGGGGGTTCCAATGAGCAGTTCTTC
>NA|many|TRBJ1-6|TRBV12-3/TRBV12-4
CASTLKVSSYNSPLHF
TGTGCCAGCACTCTAAAAGTGAGCTCCTATAATTCACCCCTCCACTTT
>NA|many|TRBJ1-5|TRBV6-5
CASSYSAGNQPQHF
TGTGCCAGCAGTTACTCTGCGGGCAATCAGCCCCAGCATTTT
>NA|medium-sized|TRBJ1-1|TRBV20-1
CSAKPGSNTEAFF
TGCAGTGCTAAACCAGGATCGAACACTGAAGCTTTCTTT
>NA|many|TRBJ1-2|TRBV20-1
CSARLNNYTGHHYGYTF
TGCAGTGCTAGATTAAATAATTATACGGGACACCACTATGGCTACACCTTC
>NA|many|TRBJ1-4|TRBV30
CAWGWGAGEKLFF
TGTGCCTGGGGTTGGGGGGCAGGAGAAAAACTGTTTTTT
>NA|many|TRBJ2-7|TRBV11-1
CASSLEGSGLKSSYEQYF
TGTGCCAGCAGCTTAGAGGGCTCCGGCCTGAAGAGCTCCTACGAGCAGTACTTC
>NA|many|TRBJ1-1|TRBV18
CASSPTGGNTEAFF
TGTGCCAGCTCACCGACCGGGGGGAACACTGAAGCTTTCTTT
>NA|many|TRBJ2-2|TRBV12-3/TRBV12-4
CASSQGAGELFF
TGTGCCAGCAGTCAAGGTGCCGGGGAGCTGTTTTTT
>TRBD1|NA|TRBJ2-5|TRBV27
CASSSYLGQGAETQYF
TGTGCCAGCAGTTCCTACCTGGGACAGGGGGCAGAGACCCAGTACTTC
>TRBD1|many|TRBJ2-3|TRBV7-2
CASSSTGMYADTQYF
TGTGCCAGCAGCTCGACAGGGATGTACGCAGATACGCAGTATTTT
>TRBD2|many|TRBJ2-3|TRBV7-9
CASNPGLGTDTQYF
TGTGCCAGCAACCCGGGACTAGGAACAGATACGCAGTATTTT
>NA|many|TRBJ1-1|TRBV5-5
CASSLAGISAFF
TGTGCCAGCAGCTTGGCAGGGATTTCAGCTTTCTTT
>TRBD2|many|TRBJ2-7|TRBV30
CAWSTGGPPASYEQYF
TGTGCCTGGAGCACGGGGGGACCTCCCGCCTCCTACGAGCAGTACTTC
>TRBD2|many|TRBJ2-3|TRBV10-3
CAISERGGQTDTQYF
TGTGCCATCAGTGAGCGGGGGGGCCAGACAGATACGCAGTATTTT
>TRBD1|NA|TRBJ1-6|TRBV7-2
CASSLSGGESPLHF
TGTGCCAGCAGCCTATCAGGGGGAGAGTCACCCCTCCACTTT
>TRBD1|many|TRBJ1-2|TRBV28
CASSPEGDSGSYGYTF
TGTGCCAGCAGTCCCGAAGGGGACAGCGGTAGCTATGGCTACACCTTC
>TRBD1|many|TRBJ2-2|TRBV7-2
CASTSLGRGLGGELFF
TGTGCCAGCACCTCGCTTGGTAGGGGGCTTGGCGGGGAGCTGTTTTTT
>NA|many|TRBJ1-1|TRBV29-1
CRVQLGTEAFF
TGTAGGGTCCAGCTGGGCACTGAAGCTTTCTTT
>NA|many|TRBJ2-6|TRBV19
CASNRNSGANVLTF
TGTGCCAGTAATCGGAACTCTGGGGCCAACGTCCTGACTTTC
>NA|many|TRBJ2-1|TRBV6-1
CAIGAGRGVNEQFF
TGTGCCATTGGGGCAGGAAGGGGAGTCAATGAGCAGTTCTTC
>NA|many|TRBJ1-5|TRBV30
CAWSKGLGPDGEPQHF
TGTGCCTGGAGTAAGGGCTTAGGACCGGACGGGGAGCCCCAGCATTTT
>TRBD1|many|TRBJ2-7|TRBV5-1
CASSGIQGAQPGEQYF
TGCGCCAGCAGCGGGATACAGGGGGCGCAGCCTGGCGAGCAGTACTTC
>TRBD1|many|TRBJ1-1|TRBV29-1
CSLGQGIEAFF
TGCAGCTTGGGACAGGGAATTGAGGCTTTCTTT
>NA|many|TRBJ2-2|TRBV5-1
CASSPGVTTGELFF
TGCGCCAGCAGCCCTGGTGTGACCACCGGGGAGCTGTTTTTT
>NA|many|TRBJ1-5|TRBV3-1
CASSQGAGKASNQPQHF
TGTGCCAGCAGCCAAGGGGCGGGAAAGGCAAGCAATCAGCCCCAGCATTTT
>NA|many|TRBJ2-2|TRBV28
CASSFRGSTGELFF
TGTGCCAGCAGTTTTCGAGGTTCCACCGGGGAGCTGTTTTTT
>TRBD2|many|TRBJ2-1|TRBV7-6
CASSAQLAGEYNEQFF
TGTGCCAGCAGCGCTCAACTAGCGGGGGAATACAATGAGCAGTTCTTC
>TRBD1|many|TRBJ1-1|TRBV11-2
CASSPRTGLMNTEAFF
TGTGCCAGCAGCCCGCGGACAGGCTTAATGAACACTGAAGCTTTCTTT
>NA|many|TRBJ1-2|TRBV12-3/TRBV12-4
CASSLGGDSYGYTF
TGTGCCAGCAGTTTAGGGGGGGATAGCTATGGCTACACCTTC
>NA|NA|TRBJ2-3|TRBV10-1
CASSHTMGGFGDTQYF
TGCGCCAGCAGTCATACGATGGGAGGATTTGGAGATACGCAGTATTTT
>NA|few|TRBJ2-5|TRBV23-1
CASSQSEGRKETQYF
TGCGCCAGCAGTCAATCGGAAGGGCGTAAGGAGACCCAGTACTTC
>TRBD1|many|TRBJ2-7|TRBV7-8
CASSSDRNTYEQYF
TGTGCCAGCAGCTCGGACAGGAATACATACGAGCAGTACTTC
>NA|many|TRBJ2-5|TRBV29-1
CSVEDGSIGAQYF
TGCAGCGTGGAGGACGGGTCTATTGGGGCCCAGTACTTC
>NA|many|TRBJ1-6|TRBV9
CASARGGVNSPLHF
TGTGCCAGCGCCCGAGGAGGGGTGAATTCACCCCTCCACTTT
>TRBD1|many|TRBJ2-1|TRBV5-1
CASSQGAGEQFF
TGCGCCAGCAGCCAGGGGGCGGGTGAGCAGTTCTTC